This T cell receptor beta chain was identified in a study of cytotoxic CD8 clonotypes in ibrutinib-treated CLL. On the study more broadly: Response samples came after a median 12 months of treatment, range 6 to 36.

V shed 1 base and J shed 6 bases, with 13 bases lying between them. CDR1 and CDR2 from the germline V gene are SQVTM and ANQGSEA. The CDR3 is made up of 13 amino acids. The repertoire was sequenced with immunoSEQ multiplex PCR; TCRdb's copy has only in-frame clones and lacks some. The table includes more than 200,000 clones, 70% detected once. A word on this clone: Antigen: not known.

The authors obtained roughly 1.8 micrograms of genomic DNA from cryopreserved PBMCs for TCR beta libraries. Findings and caveats of the study: Public clonotypes occurred uncommonly; on treatment, they contracted or remained stable. The study found baseline clonality above age-matched healthy donors, tracking circulating CD8+ T-cell counts.

The receptor was isolated from a human donor with chronic lymphocytic leukemia. The V call is TRBV29-1, the J call TRBJ2-7; D may be TRBD2 (6 bases). The source was PBMCs, collected after 12 months of ibrutinib treatment. In DNA form, the CDR3 reads TGCAGCGTTGAAGGCAAGGAGGGGCTCGAGCAGTACTTC. This codes for CSVEGKEGLEQYF.